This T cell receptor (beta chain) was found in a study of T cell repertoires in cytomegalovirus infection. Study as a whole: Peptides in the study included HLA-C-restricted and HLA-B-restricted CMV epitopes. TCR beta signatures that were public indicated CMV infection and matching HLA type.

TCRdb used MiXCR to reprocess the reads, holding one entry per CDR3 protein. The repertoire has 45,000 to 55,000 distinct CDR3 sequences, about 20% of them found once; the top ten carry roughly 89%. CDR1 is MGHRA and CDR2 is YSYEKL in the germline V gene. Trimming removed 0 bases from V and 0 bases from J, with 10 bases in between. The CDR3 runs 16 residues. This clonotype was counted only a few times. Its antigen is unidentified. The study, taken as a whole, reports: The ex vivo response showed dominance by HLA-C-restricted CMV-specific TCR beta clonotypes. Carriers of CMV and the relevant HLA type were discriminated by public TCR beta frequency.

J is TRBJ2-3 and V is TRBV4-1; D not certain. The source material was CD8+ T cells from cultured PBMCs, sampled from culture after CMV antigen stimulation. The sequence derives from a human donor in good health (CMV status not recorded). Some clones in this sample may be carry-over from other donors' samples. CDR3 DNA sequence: TGCGCCAGCAGCCAAGAAGGGTTAGGCAGCACAGATACGCAGTATTTT. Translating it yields CASSQEGLGSTDTQYF.